This TCR beta chain was sequenced during a study of shared clonotypes between healthy human individuals. CDR1 DFQATT and CDR2 SNEGSKA come from the germline V gene (reference sequence). The CDR3 spans 11 residues. Libraries were prepared by immunoSEQ multiplex PCR; TCRdb keeps only in-frame clonotypes and omits some of them. The sample gives roughly 320,000 clones, more than 75% of which show up once; 15% to 20% is in the top ten. The genes are TRBV20-1 and TRBJ2-3; tentatively, D is TRBD2 (6 bases). Material for sequencing was memory CD8+ T cells sorted from blood. Subset of the sample: CD45RO+ cells pooled with CCR7-negative TemRA cells. This sequence originates from a man aged 18 to 35 in good health. The CDR3 is CSGTSTDTQYF. In DNA, the CDR3 is TGCAGCGGGACTAGCACAGATACGCAGTATTTT.